The 14 T cell receptor beta chains given below trace back to one sample, sequenced in a study of beta chain features in type 1 diabetes. Findings of the study overall: TCRB CDR3s were moderately but significantly shorter in Type 1 diabetes patients in all four CD4+ subsets.

What was sequenced were expressed TCRB transcripts, since all of the isolated RNA had been reverse transcribed. Using immunoSEQ multiplex PCR, the repertoire was profiled, and TCRdb retains in-frame clones only, with some absent. The data show under 25,000 clones, more than 45% seen once. These receptors' targets are unknown. The sample comprised stem cell memory CD4+ T cells from blood. All receptors come from a man younger than 30 with type 1 diabetes.

Worth noting for this clone: The same CDR3 arises from other DNA sequences in this sample as well. V gene TRBV4-3 combines with J gene TRBJ2-5; 8 bases match TRBD2. In germline, CDR1 is LGHNA, CDR2 YSLEER. The V gene end was trimmed by 0 bases and the J gene end by 5 bases; junction bases not matched to a gene: 2. The CDR3 contains 14 residues. CDR3 residues: CASSQEVAGETQYF. The CDR3 bases are TGCGCCAGCAGCCAAGAAGTAGCGGGGGAGACCCAGTACTTC.

The CDR3 loop reads CASSEKATTLLDKNTEAFF. As DNA, the CDR3 is TGTGCCAGCAGCGAAAAAGCTACCACCCTCCTCGACAAGAACACTGAAGCTTTCTTT. The V and J genes are TRBV7-2 and TRBJ1-1, with unresolved D. This CDR3 is built from 19 residues. Trimming removed 5 bases at V and 1 base at J, with 26 bases between. Germline V gives CDR1 SGHTA, CDR2 FQGNSA.

This clone was seen only a few times. The chain combines TRBV7-9 with TRBJ2-1; D remains ambiguous. The length of the CDR3 is 14 residues. V lost 2 bases and J lost 8, with 13 bases in between. CDR1 is SEHNR and CDR2 is FQNEAQ in the germline V gene (reference sequence). Written as DNA, the CDR3 is TGTGCCAGCAGCTTACTAGGTACCGCGGATGAGCAGTTCTTC. Its protein is CASSLLGTADEQFF.

This sequence joins TRBV19 and TRBJ2-1, with TRBD2 matching 7 bases. Germline V CDR1 and CDR2: LNHDA, SQIVND (reference sequence). V dropped 1 base and J dropped 0; count of bases not matched to a gene: 3. This CDR3 has 16 amino acids. This chain's CDR3 is CASSIVSGASYNEQFF. Written as DNA, the CDR3 is TGTGCCAGTAGTATAGTGAGCGGGGCCTCCTACAATGAGCAGTTCTTC.

This chain uses TRBV15 with TRBJ2-7; 7 nucleotides line up with TRBD1. The CDR3 is 14 residues long. V dropped 0 bases and J dropped 3; count of bases not matched to a gene: 2. CDR1 is LNHNV and CDR2 is YYDKDF in the germline V gene (reference sequence). The CDR3 spells CATSRDWDSYEQYF. The CDR3 nucleotides are TGTGCCACCAGCAGAGATTGGGACAGCTACGAGCAGTACTTC.

This sequence joins TRBV6-5 and TRBJ2-5; no definite D call. The CDR3 length is 11 residues. Deletions cut 6 bases from V and 5 bases from J, with 7 bases between. Looked up from germline, CDR1 is MNHEY and CDR2 is SVGAGI. The CDR3 DNA reads TGTGCCAGCAGCCCCGGTGAGACCCAGTACTTC. Its translation is CASSPGETQYF.

The chain joins TRBV6-6 to TRBJ1-1; a possible D gene is TRBD1 (5 bases). The germline V gene has CDR1 MNHNY and CDR2 SVGAGI (reference sequence). CDR3 size: 14 residues. V was pared by 5 bases and J by 4 bases, with 14 bases between. CDR3 protein: CASSLPHGGTEAFF. The CDR3 region has the DNA TGTGCCAGCAGTCTCCCCCACGGGGGCACTGAAGCTTTCTTT.

This clone was observed a handful of times. The V and J genes are TRBV7-2 and TRBJ2-7, with 12 bases aligning to TRBD2. The germline V gene has CDR1 SGHTA and CDR2 FQGNSA. There are 18 residues in the CDR3. Trimming removed 5 bases from V and 3 bases from J; junction bases left unmatched: 14. The CDR3 DNA reads as TGTGCCAGCAGCCGTATACAACTAGCGGGGGGACGAAGCTACGAGCAGTACTTC. As protein: CASSRIQLAGGRSYEQYF.

The chain couples TRBV5-1 to TRBJ2-1, with TRBD2 matching over 9 bases. The CDR3 extends over 13 amino acids. Per germline, CDR1 SGHRS and CDR2 YFSETQ. V shed 0 bases, J shed 14 bases, and the junction held 6 bases outside the gene matches. CDR3 DNA sequence: TGCGCCAGCAGCTTGGAGTCTAGCGGGATCAAGTTCTTC. It encodes CASSLESSGIKFF.

Only one count was recorded for this clone. The chain joins TRBV21-1 to TRBJ2-7; the table calls TRBD1, which could not be checked here. TRBV21-1 represents a pseudogene. There are 15 residues in the CDR3. The CDR3 coding sequence is TGTGCCAGCAGCAAAACCAGGGGCGCTGACAACGAGCAGTACTTC. Its translation is CASSKTRGADNEQYF.

The chain employs TRBV28 and TRBJ1-5; D not resolved. Germline CDR1 is MDHEN and CDR2 is SYDVKM. V was shortened by 2 bases and J by 0 bases, with 11 bases between the two germline ends. CDR3 size: 16 residues. The CDR3 region is CASSLIVTASNQPQHF. For the CDR3, the DNA is TGTGCCAGCAGTTTAATTGTAACAGCTAGCAATCAGCCCCAGCATTTT.

The genes are TRBV5-1 and TRBJ2-7; TRBD2 matches 8 bases. The length of the CDR3 is 15 residues. V trimming: 5 bases; J trimming: 3 bases; junction bases outside the gene matches: 10. Germline CDR1 SGHRS, CDR2 YFSETQ. CDR3 nucleotides: TGCGCCAGCAGTCTCACTAGCGGACCAAACTACGAGCAGTACTTC. It yields the protein CASSLTSGPNYEQYF.

The rearrangement joins TRBV9 to TRBJ2-7, with 8 bases that match TRBD2. With 0 bases clipped from V and 5 bases from J, the junction kept 7 bases outside the gene matches. The CDR3 is 15 residues long. Germline V gene sequence: CDR1 SGDLS, CDR2 YYNGEE. CDR3 sequence: CASSVDDGRAHEQYF. The CDR3 DNA is TGTGCCAGCAGCGTAGATGACGGGAGGGCCCACGAGCAGTACTTC.

Remarks on this clone: Other nucleotide sequences in the sample specify the same CDR3. The V and J genes are TRBV2 and TRBJ1-1; the D is unclear. The V gene's germline CDR1 is SNHLY and CDR2 FYNNEI. Trimming removed 6 bases from V and 2 bases from J, with 7 bases in between. The CDR3 has 12 amino acids. CDR3 residues: CASSRVNTEAFF. The CDR3 DNA reads TGTGCCAGCAGCCGGGTAAACACTGAAGCTTTCTTT.